A single sample gave rise to the 31 T cell receptor beta chains below, sequenced in a study of blood T cell repertoires in COVID-19. Profiled with immunoSEQ multiplex PCR; TCRdb holds only in-frame clones, not every one. The repertoire holds 130,000 to 150,000 clones, with under 80% as singletons. The sequenced material came from peripheral blood. These receptors all stem from a man aged 80 or over with acute or convalescent COVID-19.

This clone is a singleton in its sample. J is TRBJ2-2 and V is TRBV29-1; D uncertain. The CDR3 spans 15 residues. V lost 5 bases and J lost 1, with 14 bases in between. The V gene's germline CDR1 is SQVTM and CDR2 ANQGSEA. The CDR3 DNA is TGCAGCGTTCATCTGGGCTCATTGAACACCGGGGAGCTGTTTTTT. Its translation is CSVHLGSLNTGELFF.

The chain has TRBV7-2 and TRBJ1-6, with a possible D match to TRBD1 (5 bases). Trimming took 3 bases from V and 7 from J, leaving 13 bases between them. CDR1 is SGHTA, CDR2 FQGNSA, per germline. CDR3 length: 15 amino acids. DNA for the CDR3: TGTGCCAGCAGCTTGAGTTTGGGGGGAAATTCACCCCTCCACTTT. This gives the protein CASSLSLGGNSPLHF.

The rearrangement uses TRBV6-2 or TRBV6-3 and TRBJ1-5; 7 bases are shared with TRBD1. The germline gives CDR1 MNHEY, CDR2 SVGEGT. J was trimmed by 1 base and V by 2 bases; bases with no gene match: 2. The CDR3 consists of 15 residues. CDR3 bases: TGTGCCAGCAGTTACAGGGGGCGGAGCAATCAGCCCCAGCATTTT. This encodes CASSYRGRSNQPQHF.

The chain employs TRBV19 and TRBJ2-7; 8 nucleotides match TRBD1. CDR1 and CDR2 (germline): LNHDA, SQIVND (reference sequence). The junction had 8 bases not matched to a gene; V was cut back by 4 bases and J by 9 bases. The CDR3 runs to 13 residues. CDR3 nucleotide sequence: TGTGCCAGTAGTACGCCGGACAGGGACAGGCAGTACTTC. This sequence encodes CASSTPDRDRQYF.

The chain couples TRBV9 to TRBJ1-3, with TRBD1 matching over 9 bases. The length of the CDR3 is 16 residues. Trimming at V came to 7 bases and at J to 7 bases, leaving 15 bases not matched to a gene. Germline V gene lookup returns CDR1 SGDLS and CDR2 YYNGEE. The CDR3 DNA is TGTGCCAGCGGAAACCCTACAGGGGGCGTCGGGAACACCATATATTTT. Translated, it gives CASGNPTGGVGNTIYF.

The chain employs TRBV3-1 (or the pseudogene TRBV3-2) and TRBJ1-6, with a tentative D call TRBD1 (6 bases). CDR1 LGHDT and CDR2 YNNKEL come from the germline V gene (reference sequence). Between the trimmed V and J ends, which lost 5 bases and 4 bases, there was a span of 12 bases. This CDR3 is 15 amino acids long. The CDR3 reads CASSNRDTYNSPLHF. The CDR3 DNA reads as TGTGCCAGCAGCAACCGGGACACATATAATTCACCCCTCCACTTT.

This clone was seen a handful of times. The chain carries TRBV29-1 and TRBJ2-3; 10 nucleotides line up with TRBD1. Losses at the gene ends were 4 bases for V and 5 bases for J; bases not matched to a gene: 9. Germline-derived CDR1 and CDR2 are SQVTM and ANQGSEA. The CDR3 runs 15 residues. CDR3 protein: CSVGSWDRGGDTQYF. The CDR3 nucleotides read TGCAGCGTTGGCTCCTGGGACAGGGGAGGAGATACGCAGTATTTT.

V is TRBV2 and J is TRBJ2-3, with TRBD2 matching over 12 bases. Germline CDR1 reads SNHLY; CDR2 reads FYNNEI. The CDR3 loop spans 18 amino acids. After removal of 5 bases from V and 0 bases from J, the junction contained 9 bases not matched to a gene. CDR3 sequence reads: CASSRTTSGGQSTDTQYF. CDR3 DNA sequence: TGTGCCAGCAGTCGTACGACTAGCGGGGGACAAAGCACAGATACGCAGTATTTT.

The V and J genes are TRBV29-1 and TRBJ2-1, with D unresolved. The CDR3 is 11 amino acids. Deletions cut 4 bases from V and 3 bases from J, with 4 bases between. The germline gives CDR1 SQVTM, CDR2 ANQGSEA. CDR3 sequence reads: CSVGSYNEQFF. The CDR3 nucleotides read TGCAGCGTTGGCAGCTACAATGAGCAGTTCTTC.

The chain carries TRBV5-1 and TRBJ1-6, with TRBD1 matching over 7 bases. The trim removed 0 bases at V and 14 bases at J, leaving 11 bases unmatched. Looked up from germline, CDR1 is SGHRS and CDR2 is YFSETQ. The CDR3 consists of 15 residues. Written as DNA, the CDR3 is TGCGCCAGCAGCTTGGAGAATAGGCAGGGGGGTTCCCTCCACTTT. Its protein product is CASSLENRQGGSLHF.

The chain joins TRBV5-1 to TRBJ1-4, with 8 nucleotides matching TRBD1. Germline CDR1 reads SGHRS; CDR2 reads YFSETQ. V trimming: 4 bases; J trimming: 6 bases; junction bases outside the gene matches: 11. This CDR3 region has 16 residues. The CDR3 sequence is CASSQSGQGGDEKLFF. For the CDR3, the DNA is TGCGCCAGCAGCCAAAGCGGACAGGGAGGGGATGAAAAACTGTTTTTT.

The rearrangement links TRBV6-5 to TRBJ2-3; D not certain. CDR1 is MNHEY, CDR2 SVGAGI, per germline. The CDR3 loop spans 14 amino acids. V gave up 7 bases and J gave up 8 bases, with 19 bases separating them. CDR3 in DNA: TGTGCCAGCACACCTCAGGCATTGGGCCTTACGCAGTATTTT. This sequence encodes CASTPQALGLTQYF.

The chain links TRBV18 to TRBJ2-7, with D tentatively TRBD1 (6 bases). CDR3 size: 13 residues. The ends were cut back, 5 bases at V and 2 bases at J, with 10 bases in the middle. Germline V gene sequence: CDR1 KGHSH, CDR2 LQKENI. The CDR3 loop is CASSARTAYEQYF. For the CDR3, the DNA is TGTGCCAGCTCAGCCAGGACAGCCTACGAGCAGTACTTC.

This clone came up many times. J is TRBJ2-1 and V is TRBV6-5; a possible D gene is TRBD1 (6 bases). This CDR3 has 14 residues. CDR1 is MNHEY and CDR2 is SVGAGI in the germline V gene. Trimming removed 7 bases at V and 4 bases at J, with 14 bases between. The CDR3 nucleotides are TGTGCCAGCAAATCCTCCGGGACATACAATGAGCAGTTCTTC. Translation gives CASKSSGTYNEQFF.

The rearrangement links TRBV24-1 to TRBJ2-1; D perhaps matches TRBD1 (6 bases). CDR3 size: 16 residues. Trimming left V 4 bases short and J 0 bases short, with 12 bases between. Germline V gene lookup returns CDR1 KGHDR and CDR2 SFDVKD. The CDR3 DNA reads TGTGCCACCAGTGACCGGACAGTTAGCTCCTACAATGAGCAGTTCTTC. It yields the protein CATSDRTVSSYNEQFF.

Here the CDR3 reads CASSSSGTNGGRTYNEQFF. For the CDR3, the DNA is TGTGCCAGCAGCTCGTCCGGGACTAACGGGGGGAGAACTTACAATGAGCAGTTCTTC. This chain uses TRBV11-3 with TRBJ2-1, with TRBD2 matching over 7 bases. This CDR3 contains 19 residues. V lost 4 bases and J lost 4; bases outside the gene matches: 19. Germline CDR1 and CDR2: SGHNT and YENEEA.

The chain carries TRBV28 and TRBJ1-5; D may be TRBD1 (6 bases). Germline assignment: CDR1 MDHEN and CDR2 SYDVKM. The CDR3 is made up of 14 amino acids. V was cut by 4 bases and J by 0 bases, with 7 bases left in between. CDR3 protein: CASSSGDSNQPQHF. CDR3 DNA sequence: TGTGCCAGCAGTTCAGGGGATAGCAATCAGCCCCAGCATTTT.

The V call is TRBV5-4, the J call TRBJ2-5, with 7 bases identical to TRBD1. The CDR3 is 15 residues long. In germline, CDR1 is SGHNT, CDR2 YYREEE (reference sequence). Trimming took 0 bases from V and 4 from J; bases not matched to a gene: 6. This CDR3 reads CASSLASAGGETQYF. CDR3 bases: TGTGCCAGCAGCTTGGCCTCGGCAGGGGGAGAGACCCAGTACTTC.

The chain couples TRBV6-5 to TRBJ1-2, with no clear D. V was clipped by 2 bases and J by 4 bases, with 8 bases between them. Germline V gene sequence: CDR1 MNHEY, CDR2 SVGAGI. This CDR3 spans 13 amino acids. The CDR3 bases are TGTGCCAGCAGTTACGATGCAGGCTATGGCTACACCTTC. Translating it yields CASSYDAGYGYTF.

The chain is built from TRBV11-2 and TRBJ2-3; D perhaps matches TRBD2 (6 bases). V shed 5 bases and J shed 6 bases, with 12 bases lying between them. This CDR3 is built from 13 residues. Germline loops: CDR1 SGHAT, CDR2 FQNNGV. The CDR3 is CASSMGLADTQYF. The DNA for the CDR3 is TGTGCCAGCAGCATGGGACTGGCGGATACGCAGTATTTT.

This clone was recorded many times. The chain combines TRBV5-6 with TRBJ1-5; D unresolved. The CDR3 totals 15 residues. V was clipped by 0 bases and J by 5 bases, with 12 bases between them. Germline CDR1 is SGHDT and CDR2 is YYEEEE. The CDR3: CASSLGYSDYQPQHF. CDR3 nucleotide sequence: TGTGCCAGCAGCTTGGGTTATTCCGACTATCAGCCCCAGCATTTT.

This chain uses TRBV27 with TRBJ1-1; tentatively, D is TRBD1 (6 bases). V shed 2 bases and J shed 4 bases, with 23 bases lying between them. Germline V lookup: CDR1 MNHEY, CDR2 SMNVEV (reference sequence). The CDR3 spans 18 residues. For the CDR3, the DNA is TGTGCCAGCAGTTTAGACTTGGTGACAGGATTTTTTTCCACTGAAGCTTTCTTT. This codes for CASSLDLVTGFFSTEAFF.

CDR3 sequence reads: CASSLGLAGTNTGELFF. CDR3 sequence (DNA): TGCGCCAGCAGCTTGGGACTAGCGGGGACAAACACCGGGGAGCTGTTTTTT. This chain uses TRBV5-1 with TRBJ2-2; TRBD2 aligns across 11 bases. There are 17 residues in the CDR3. Germline loops: CDR1 SGHRS, CDR2 YFSETQ. With 0 bases clipped from V and 2 bases from J, the junction kept 3 bases outside the gene matches.

The chain uses TRBV11-2 and TRBJ2-3, with TRBD2 matching over 11 bases. V lost 3 bases to trimming and J lost 3 bases; unmatched junction nucleotides: 5. Per the germline V gene, CDR1 is SGHAT and CDR2 is FQNNGV. The CDR3 sequence is 16 residues long. In nucleotides, the CDR3 is TGTGCCAGCAGCTTCCGGACTAGCGGGTGGACAGATACGCAGTATTTT. It encodes CASSFRTSGWTDTQYF.

DNA of the CDR3: TGTGCTAGTGGTCGAGGAGGCCGGACGGGGACCCAGTACTTC. Translating it yields CASGRGGRTGTQYF. This rearrangement joins TRBV12-5 to TRBJ2-5; possible D gene TRBD2, 5 bases. The CDR3 is 14 amino acids. The germline V and J ends were trimmed by 5 bases and 7 bases, with 17 bases remaining between them. CDR1 and CDR2 from the germline V gene are LGHNT and FRNRAP.

The rearrangement uses TRBV7-2 and TRBJ1-1; 7 positions agree with TRBD1. V lost 4 bases, J lost 1 base, and 3 bases stayed unmatched. Germline CDR1 is SGHTA and CDR2 is FQGNSA. This CDR3 is 14 amino acids long. The CDR3 nucleotides read TGTGCCAGCAGCTGGGGACAGCGGAACACTGAAGCTTTCTTT. This encodes CASSWGQRNTEAFF.

The chain couples TRBV14 to TRBJ1-3, with D unresolved. V lost 6 bases to trimming and J lost 2 bases, with 14 bases between them. CDR3 length: 15 residues. The germline gives CDR1 SGHDN, CDR2 FVKESK. In DNA, the CDR3 is TGTGCCAGCAGTCGGGGAGTCTCTGCTGGAAACACCATATATTTT. This encodes CASSRGVSAGNTIYF.

A few counts support this clone. CDR3 nucleotides: TGTGCCAGCAGCCCGGACAGGGAAGGGGAGCTGTTTTTT. Its protein product is CASSPDREGELFF. The chain has TRBV13 and TRBJ2-2, with 8 bases lining up with TRBD1. With V trimmed by 5 bases and J by 8 bases, 4 bases remained unmatched. Germline V gene data show CDR1 as PRHDT and CDR2 as FYEKMQ (reference sequence). This CDR3 is 13 amino acids long.

The chain links TRBV2 to TRBJ2-1; D possibly corresponds to TRBD2 (5 bases). This CDR3 region has 13 residues. Germline V gene lookup returns CDR1 SNHLY and CDR2 FYNNEI. The germline V and J ends were trimmed by 0 bases and 7 bases, with 7 bases remaining between them. CDR3 DNA: TGTGCCAGCAGTGAAGCCCGGGGAAATGAGCAGTTCTTC. Residues: CASSEARGNEQFF.

This clone appeared once. The V and J genes are TRBV18 and TRBJ2-1; 9 nucleotides align to TRBD1. CDR1 and CDR2 from the germline V gene are KGHSH and LQKENI. This CDR3 has 15 residues. V gave up 8 bases and J gave up 5 bases; unmatched junction bases: 10. The CDR3 nucleotides are TGTGCCAGCAACCGGGACAGGGAAGTTGACAATGAGCAGTTCTTC. Encoded protein: CASNRDREVDNEQFF.

The rearrangement joins TRBV11-2 to TRBJ1-2; D might be TRBD1 (5 bases). V lost 1 base and J 4 bases, leaving 13 bases between the germline ends. Germline V gene sequence: CDR1 SGHAT, CDR2 FQNNGV. CDR3 length equals 15 residues. The CDR3 DNA sequence: TGTGCCAGCAGCTTAGCGGCTCGCGGGGGCTATGGCTACACCTTC. Its protein is CASSLAARGGYGYTF. The whole variable domain, remainder taken from reference TRBV11-2 and TRBJ1-2, is EAGVAQSPRYKIIEKRQSVAFWCNPISGHATLYWYQQILGQGPKLLIQFQNNGVVDDSQLPKDRFSAERLKGVDSTLKIQPAKLEDSAVYLCASSLAARGGYGYTFGSGTRLTVV.